The 30 T cell receptor beta chains reported below all come from one sample, sequenced in a study of T-cell reconstitution after alpha-beta-depleted transplantation in children. Unique molecular identifiers featured in how the TCRbeta library was prepared. TCRdb independently ran MiXCR on the PCR reads; one entry per CDR3 protein. The data contain some 400,000 distinct CDR3 sequences, roughly 22% of them singletons. The starting material was PBMCs from the stem cell graft donor, obtained from the stem cell graft. Receptors originate from a human donor who donated a stem cell graft to a child with acute myeloid leukemia.

In its sample, this clonotype was seen a few times. The V gene is TRBV6-1, the J gene TRBJ2-1; the D gene is possibly TRBD2 (6 bases). There are 14 residues in the CDR3. Trimming removed 7 bases at V and 5 bases at J, with 15 bases between. Per germline, CDR1 MNHNS and CDR2 SASEGT. The CDR3 loop is CASTLRGGNNEQFF. CDR3 nucleotide sequence: TGTGCCAGCACCCTACGGGGCGGGAACAATGAGCAGTTCTTC.

This clonotype showed up just a few times. The chain carries TRBV7-9 and TRBJ2-7, with 7 bases matching TRBD1. Losses at the gene ends were 4 bases for V and 2 bases for J; bases not matched to a gene: 8. The CDR3 runs 15 residues. The germline CDR1 and CDR2 sequences are SEHNR and FQNEAQ (reference sequence). The CDR3 protein is CASSSFDRAPYEQYF. The CDR3 coding sequence is TGTGCCAGCAGCTCCTTCGACAGGGCCCCCTACGAGCAGTACTTC. Variable domain in full (rest from reference TRBV7-9 and TRBJ2-7): DTGVSQNPRHKITKRGQNVTFRCDPISEHNRLYWYRQTLGQGPEFLTYFQNEAQLEKSRLLSDRFSAERPKGSFSTLEIQRTEQGDSAMYLCASSSFDRAPYEQYFGPGTRLTVT.

The gene calls are TRBV5-5 and TRBJ2-2; D is uncertain. The V end lost 4 bases, the J end lost 7 bases, and 14 bases lay between the germline ends. Germline V CDR1 and CDR2: SGHKS, YYEKEE (reference sequence). The CDR3 has 14 residues. CDR3 protein: CASSPGSWGGELFF. CDR3 nucleotide sequence: TGTGCCAGCAGCCCTGGGTCATGGGGCGGGGAGCTGTTTTTT.

This clonotype was seen only a few times. The genes are TRBV4-2 and TRBJ2-5, with 7 bases matching TRBD1. Trimming removed 6 bases from V and 2 bases from J; junction bases left unmatched: 21. The CDR3 runs to 19 residues. Looked up from germline, CDR1 is LGHNA and CDR2 is YNFKEQ. CDR3 protein: CASSKPWETGEPGQETQYF. The CDR3 nucleotides read TGTGCCAGCAGTAAACCGTGGGAAACAGGGGAACCGGGGCAAGAGACCCAGTACTTC.

V gene TRBV29-1 combines with J gene TRBJ2-5; D call uncertain. The V end lost 3 bases, the J end lost 3 bases, and 14 bases lay between the germline ends. From germline, CDR1 is SQVTM and CDR2 ANQGSEA. There are 14 residues in the CDR3. The CDR3 bases are TGCAGCGTTGAGAACAGAAGATTTGAAGAGACCCAGTACTTC. It is translated as CSVENRRFEETQYF.

This clonotype showed up many times. This chain connects TRBV20-1 to TRBJ1-1; D gene ambiguous. The ends were cut back, 1 base at V and 1 base at J, with 13 bases in the middle. The CDR3 has 15 amino acids. CDR1 and CDR2 from the germline V gene are DFQATT and SNEGSKA (reference sequence). CDR3 residues: CSARGGTWGNTEAFF. DNA for the CDR3: TGCAGTGCTAGAGGGGGAACTTGGGGGAACACTGAAGCTTTCTTT.

The CDR3 loop reads CASRRQGGSKNIQYF. The CDR3 nucleotides read TGTGCCAGCAGACGACAGGGAGGGTCCAAAAACATTCAGTACTTC. This chain connects TRBV12-3 or TRBV12-4 to TRBJ2-4, with D perhaps assigned TRBD1 or TRBD2 (7 bases each). Trimming pared 6 bases from V and 2 bases from J, leaving 14 bases between. CDR3 length: 15 amino acids.

This rearrangement joins TRBV20-1 to TRBJ2-1; TRBD2 is a possible D gene (6 bases). The germline V gene encodes CDR1 DFQATT and CDR2 SNEGSKA (reference sequence). This CDR3 has 14 amino acids. V lost 4 bases, J lost 5 bases, and 15 bases lay in between. As DNA, the CDR3 is TGCAGTGCTACTTGGGGCGAGCGGGACAATGAGCAGTTCTTC. It specifies CSATWGERDNEQFF.

This clonotype was found a few times. The chain carries TRBV5-4 and TRBJ2-3; TRBD1 matches at 8 bases. Germline V CDR1 and CDR2: SGHNT, YYREEE (reference sequence). J was trimmed by 4 bases and V by 1 base; bases with no gene match: 8. CDR3 length equals 16 residues. CDR3 bases: TGTGCCAGCAGCTTGTCGGGCAGGGGGCGGGCAGATACGCAGTATTTT. It is translated as CASSLSGRGRADTQYF.

V is TRBV28 and J is TRBJ2-5; possibly TRBD2 for D (6 bases). Trimming removed 2 bases from V and 4 bases from J, with 14 bases in between. CDR1 is MDHEN, CDR2 SYDVKM, per germline. The CDR3 totals 15 residues. This CDR3 reads CASSLIGGTRETQYF. The DNA of the CDR3 is TGTGCCAGCAGTTTAATTGGAGGGACCAGAGAGACCCAGTACTTC. The whole variable domain, filled in from reference TRBV28 and TRBJ2-5, reads DVKVTQSSRYLVKRTGEKVFLECVQDMDHENMFWYRQDPGLGLRLIYFSYDVKMKEKGDIPEGYSVSREKKERFSLILESASTNQTSMYLCASSLIGGTRETQYFGPGTRLLVL.

This clonotype was counted a single time. The chain carries TRBV11-1 and TRBJ1-1; D is unresolved. The germline V gene encodes CDR1 SGHAT and CDR2 FQDESV (reference sequence). The CDR3 covers 14 residues. Trimming shortened V by 2 bases and J by 3 bases, and 10 bases separated the two germline ends. The CDR3 region has the DNA TGTGCCAGCAGCTTATCCCTCATGGACACTGAAGCTTTCTTT. Translation: CASSLSLMDTEAFF.

The V gene is TRBV4-2, the J gene TRBJ2-7, with 11 positions matching TRBD2. From germline, CDR1 is LGHNA and CDR2 YNFKEQ. Trimming took 0 bases from V and 4 from J; bases not matched to a gene: 5. The CDR3 totals 16 residues. The CDR3 sequence: CASSQDRPSGRYEQYF. The DNA for the CDR3 is TGTGCCAGCAGCCAAGATAGGCCTAGCGGGAGGTACGAGCAGTACTTC.

The chain couples TRBV20-1 to TRBJ2-1; no definite D call. Trimming removed 6 bases at V and 0 bases at J, with 15 bases between. Germline V gene lookup returns CDR1 DFQATT and CDR2 SNEGSKA (reference sequence). The CDR3 runs 15 residues. The CDR3 nucleotides are TGCAGTGCCAGAAGGTGGGTGAGCTCCTACAATGAGCAGTTCTTC. Translating gives CSARRWVSSYNEQFF.

The table lists this clonotype with a few counts. V is TRBV29-1 and J is TRBJ2-7; D possibly corresponds to TRBD2 (6 bases). The CDR3 is 13 amino acids. Between the trimmed V and J ends, which lost 4 bases and 3 bases, there was a span of 13 bases. Germline CDR1 and CDR2: SQVTM and ANQGSEA. CDR3 coding DNA: TGCAGCGTTGCCGGCGGGGAGGACTACGAGCAGTACTTC. It encodes CSVAGGEDYEQYF.

The V gene is TRBV6-2 or TRBV6-3, the J gene TRBJ1-1, with TRBD1 matching over 9 bases. V lost 6 bases to trimming and J lost 11 bases; unmatched junction nucleotides: 7. This CDR3 contains 12 residues. Germline-derived CDR1 and CDR2 are MNHEY and SVGEGT. In DNA, the CDR3 is TGTGCCAGCAGACCCGGGACAGGGATGGCTTTCTTT. It yields the protein CASRPGTGMAFF.

In this sample, this clonotype turned up a few times. The chain links TRBV5-1 to TRBJ2-1, with 12 bases aligning to TRBD2. Germline V gene sequence: CDR1 SGHRS, CDR2 YFSETQ. CDR3 length: 19 residues. The V and J ends lost 0 bases and 0 bases, in that order; junction bases with no gene match: 7. The CDR3 DNA is TGCGCCAGCAGCTTGGCCCTAGCGGGAGGGAAAAGCTCCTACAATGAGCAGTTCTTC. It codes for CASSLALAGGKSSYNEQFF. Full variable domain (remainder filled in from reference TRBV5-1 and TRBJ2-1): KAGVTQTPRYLIKTRGQQVTLSCSPISGHRSVSWYQQTPGQGLQFLFEYFSETQRNKGNFPGRFSGRQFSNSRSEMNVSTLELGDSALYLCASSLALAGGKSSYNEQFFGPGTRLTVL.

The V gene is TRBV12-3 or TRBV12-4, the J gene TRBJ2-3; TRBD1 aligns across 7 bases. Trimming took 6 bases from V and 3 from J; bases not matched to a gene: 9. The CDR3 covers 15 residues. The CDR3 sequence is CASRSNRGRTDTQYF. For the CDR3, the DNA is TGTGCCAGCAGAAGCAACAGGGGTAGAACAGATACGCAGTATTTT.

This chain links TRBV7-2 with TRBJ2-7; 9 nucleotides agree with TRBD2. The V segment lost 1 base and the J segment 4 bases; nucleotides outside the gene matches: 5. Per the germline V gene, CDR1 is SGHTA and CDR2 is FQGNSA. This CDR3 is built from 15 residues. CDR3 DNA sequence: TGTGCCAGCAGCTTAGGGTGGCGGGAGGGGTACGAGCAGTACTTC. This encodes CASSLGWREGYEQYF.

This clonotype was recorded at least ten times. This chain links TRBV20-1 with TRBJ2-1; D may correspond to TRBD1 or TRBD2 (5 bases each). This CDR3 is built from 16 residues. V was pared by 0 bases and J by 5 bases, with 17 bases between. CDR1 is DFQATT and CDR2 is SNEGSKA in the germline V gene (reference sequence). CDR3 region: CSARDMGVTPNNEQFF. CDR3 nucleotide sequence: TGCAGTGCTAGAGATATGGGGGTTACCCCCAACAATGAGCAGTTCTTC.

The chain combines TRBV2 with TRBJ2-1, with 7 bases fitting TRBD1. This CDR3 has 15 residues. The J segment lost 2 bases and the V segment lost 6 bases, leaving 7 bases of the junction unmatched. The V gene's germline CDR1 is SNHLY and CDR2 FYNNEI. In DNA, the CDR3 is TGTGCCAGCAGAAATGACAGGGCCCCCTACAATGAGCAGTTCTTC. It codes for CASRNDRAPYNEQFF. Full variable domain (rest looked up from reference TRBV2 and TRBJ2-1): EPEVTQTPSHQVTQMGQEVILRCVPISNHLYFYWYRQILGQKVEFLVSFYNNEISEKSEIFDDQFSVERPDGSNFTLKIRSTKLEDSAMYFCASRNDRAPYNEQFFGPGTRLTVL.

The chain links TRBV7-8 to TRBJ1-1; no definite D call. Germline CDR1 SGHVS, CDR2 FQNEAQ. V lost 2 bases to trimming and J lost 5 bases, with 12 bases between them. There are 14 residues in the CDR3. CDR3 sequence: CASSLTPGRTEAFF. The CDR3 DNA reads as TGTGCCAGCAGCTTAACCCCGGGGAGGACTGAAGCTTTCTTT.

As to this clonotype: This CDR3 is missing its conserved last phenylalanine or tryptophan, likely due to a read error. V gene TRBV11-2 combines with J gene TRBJ1-2, with TRBD1 matching 9 bases. V shed 5 bases, J shed 2 bases, and the junction held 9 bases outside the gene matches. Germline V gene lookup returns CDR1 SGHAT and CDR2 FQNNGV. The CDR3 has 16 residues. The CDR3 loop reads CASSQSGQGNNYGYTC. CDR3 bases: TGTGCCAGCAGCCAGAGCGGACAGGGGAACAACTATGGCTACACCTGC.

This clonotype was recorded a few times. The DNA of the CDR3 is TGTGCCATCAGTGAGTTCGGGACAGGGAAAGGTTCCGGAAACACCATATATTTT. It translates to CAISEFGTGKGSGNTIYF. The genes are TRBV10-3 and TRBJ1-3; 9 bases align to TRBD1. The ends lost 1 base at V and 4 bases at J; junction bases unmatched: 11. Germline V gene sequence: CDR1 ENHRY, CDR2 SYGVKD. The CDR3 totals 18 residues.

This clonotype was recorded a few times. The chain employs TRBV10-3 and TRBJ2-3, with 10 bases aligning to TRBD2. CDR1 and CDR2 (germline): ENHRY, SYGVKD. After removal of 2 bases from V and 0 bases from J, the junction contained 5 bases not matched to a gene. This CDR3 has 17 residues. CDR3 amino acids: CAISEAGLAASTDTQYF. CDR3 DNA: TGTGCCATCAGTGAGGCCGGACTAGCGGCTAGCACAGATACGCAGTATTTT.

This clonotype was seen only a few times. The chain uses TRBV9 and TRBJ2-1, with 12 bases aligning to TRBD2. The V segment lost 0 bases and the J segment 8 bases; nucleotides outside the gene matches: 3. CDR3 size: 15 residues. Germline V lookup: CDR1 SGDLS, CDR2 YYNGEE. CDR3 sequence reads: CASSVGLAGVDEQFF. The CDR3 region has the DNA TGTGCCAGCAGCGTAGGACTAGCGGGAGTCGATGAGCAGTTCTTC.

This clonotype has only a few counts. The V gene is TRBV28, the J gene TRBJ2-7; weak D call: TRBD2 (5 bases). Trimming removed 2 bases at V and 4 bases at J, with 12 bases between. CDR1 is MDHEN and CDR2 is SYDVKM in the germline V gene. The CDR3 runs to 14 residues. Written as DNA, the CDR3 is TGTGCCAGCAGTTTACGAGGGCGGAGGTACGAGCAGTACTTC. It specifies CASSLRGRRYEQYF.

J is TRBJ1-5 and V is TRBV20-1; D unclear. The CDR3 loop spans 12 amino acids. From germline, CDR1 is DFQATT and CDR2 SNEGSKA (reference sequence). CDR3 DNA: TGCAGCGCCTCGATAGGGAATCAGCCCCAGCATTTT. Amino acids: CSASIGNQPQHF.

Only a few counts were recorded for this clonotype. This chain uses TRBV28 with TRBJ2-6; D not certain. V lost 2 bases to trimming and J lost 0 bases, with 5 bases between them. The CDR3 extends over 15 amino acids. Germline loops: CDR1 MDHEN, CDR2 SYDVKM. CDR3 bases: TGTGCCAGCAGTTTAATCGGCTCTGGGGCCAACGTCCTGACTTTC. Amino acid sequence: CASSLIGSGANVLTF.

The chain recombines TRBV12-3 or TRBV12-4 with TRBJ2-3; TRBD1 is a possible D gene (5 bases). This CDR3 spans 14 amino acids. Trimming removed 3 bases from V and 3 bases from J, with 10 bases in between. CDR3 in DNA: TGTGCCAGCAGTTTGGGGCGGAGAACAGATACGCAGTATTTT. It specifies CASSLGRRTDTQYF.

V and J are TRBV28 and TRBJ2-7; TRBD1 might be the D (5 bases). V was trimmed by 6 bases and J by 2 bases, leaving 11 bases between them. Germline loops: CDR1 MDHEN, CDR2 SYDVKM. CDR3 size: 13 residues. In DNA, the CDR3 is TGTGCCAGCAGGGACACATACCCCTACGAGCAGTACTTC. Amino acids: CASRDTYPYEQYF. The full variable domain, its missing parts supplied by reference TRBV28 and TRBJ2-7, is DVKVTQSSRYLVKRTGEKVFLECVQDMDHENMFWYRQDPGLGLRLIYFSYDVKMKEKGDIPEGYSVSREKKERFSLILESASTNQTSMYLCASRDTYPYEQYFGPGTRLTVT.